The 14 T cell receptor beta chains presented below share a single source sample, sequenced in a study of sequential checkpoint blockade in melanoma. Treatment denoted: randomized to nivolumab then ipilimumab (arm A) or the reverse (arm B). Measured with immunoSEQ multiplex PCR; TCRdb has only the in-frame clones, and not every one. Found here are about 22,000 clones, 65% to 90% of them singletons; the top ten hold around 25%. Sequenced material: CD8+ T cells sorted from blood (inferred from file names), taken from a patient given nivolumab and ipilimumab in sequence. The receptor set was obtained from a human donor with melanoma.

This clone is deemed large. The rearrangement joins TRBV5-1 to TRBJ1-4; 8 positions agree with TRBD1. CDR1 is SGHRS and CDR2 is YFSETQ in the germline V gene. After removal of 0 bases from V and 6 bases from J, the junction contained 4 bases not matched to a gene. The length of the CDR3 is 15 residues. CDR3 coding DNA: TGCGCCAGCAGCTTGGGCAGGGGGCAGGATGAAAAACTGTTTTTT. Encoded protein: CASSLGRGQDEKLFF. The full variable domain, in which reference TRBV5-1 and TRBJ1-4 provide the parts outside the CDR3, is KAGVTQTPRYLIKTRGQQVTLSCSPISGHRSVSWYQQTPGQGLQFLFEYFSETQRNKGNFPGRFSGRQFSNSRSEMNVSTLELGDSALYLCASSLGRGQDEKLFFGSGTQLSVL.

This chain joins TRBV9 and TRBJ1-2; D is unresolved. This CDR3 contains 16 residues. Germline V CDR1 and CDR2: SGDLS, YYNGEE. V lost 2 bases, J lost 4 bases, and 18 bases lay in between. The CDR3 DNA sequence: TGTGCCAGCAGCGTCGACCTATTCACGGGAGCCTATGGCTACACCTTC. Protein product: CASSVDLFTGAYGYTF.

V gene TRBV5-1 combines with J gene TRBJ2-3; 9 bases map to TRBD2. Germline V gives CDR1 SGHRS, CDR2 YFSETQ. This CDR3 is built from 14 residues. V was clipped by 9 bases and J by 5 bases; unmatched bases: 10. The CDR3 region is CAIPCGRARDTQYF. The CDR3 DNA sequence: TGCGCCATTCCCTGCGGGAGGGCAAGAGATACGCAGTATTTT.

The CDR3 DNA reads TGCGCCAGCAGCGGAGATGGCACAGGGAGGGACGAAAAACTGTTTTTT. Translating gives CASSGDGTGRDEKLFF. The V and J genes are TRBV5-1 and TRBJ1-4, with D tentatively TRBD1 (6 bases). V was clipped by 4 bases and J by 8 bases, with 21 bases between them. The V gene's germline CDR1 is SGHRS and CDR2 YFSETQ. CDR3 length: 16 residues.

This rearrangement joins TRBV16 to TRBJ2-4; weak D call: TRBD1 (6 bases). Trimming cost V 3 bases and J 8 bases, with 11 bases left between them. CDR3 length: 13 residues. Germline V gene lookup returns CDR1 KGHSY and CDR2 FQNENV. The CDR3 coding sequence is TGTGCCAGCAGCCAGCAAACAGGGTACATTCAGTACTTC. It is translated as CASSQQTGYIQYF.

This clone has just one count. The V gene is TRBV29-1, the J gene TRBJ1-4, with a possible D match to TRBD1 (5 bases). The CDR3 is 13 amino acids. The V end lost 5 bases, the J end lost 4 bases, and 11 bases lay between the germline ends. Germline V gene lookup returns CDR1 SQVTM and CDR2 ANQGSEA. This CDR3 is CSVRGYDNEKLFF. Here the CDR3 DNA reads TGCAGCGTTCGGGGGTATGATAATGAAAAACTGTTTTTT. Complete variable domain (other parts from reference TRBV29-1 and TRBJ1-4): SAVISQKPSRDICQRGTSLTIQCQVDSQVTMMFWYRQQPGQSLTLIATANQGSEATYESGFVIDKFPISRPNLTFSTLTVSNMSPEDSSIYLCSVRGYDNEKLFFGSGTQLSVL.

V is TRBV18 and J is TRBJ2-1; D may be TRBD1 (6 bases). Germline V lookup: CDR1 KGHSH, CDR2 LQKENI. CDR3 length equals 16 residues. Trimming removed 6 bases at V and 8 bases at J, with 23 bases between. CDR3 sequence (DNA): TGTGCCAGCTCTCCAAGACAGGCTACGATTGTGGATGAGCAGTTCTTC. Translating it yields CASSPRQATIVDEQFF.

This sequence joins TRBV29-1 and TRBJ2-3, with D possibly being TRBD2 (5 bases). CDR1 SQVTM and CDR2 ANQGSEA come from the germline V gene. V lost 6 bases and J lost 2, with 12 bases in between. The CDR3 runs to 13 residues. For the CDR3, the DNA is TGCAGCGTCCCCCTAGCAAACACAGATACGCAGTATTTT. It encodes CSVPLANTDTQYF.

This clone turned up a few times. This chain joins TRBV2 and TRBJ2-1; D may be TRBD2 (5 bases). The CDR3 is 17 residues long. With 3 bases removed from V and 0 bases from J, the gap between germline ends came to 15 bases. Germline lookup yields CDR1 SNHLY and CDR2 FYNNEI. The CDR3: CASSERRQASSYNEQFF. In DNA, the CDR3 is TGTGCCAGCAGTGAGCGGAGGCAGGCAAGCTCCTACAATGAGCAGTTCTTC.

The rearrangement uses TRBV5-4 and TRBJ1-1; tentatively, D is TRBD1 (6 bases). The germline V gene encodes CDR1 SGHNT and CDR2 YYREEE (reference sequence). V was shortened by 2 bases and J by 5 bases, with 7 bases between the two germline ends. The CDR3 has 12 amino acids. The CDR3 bases are TGTGCCAGCAGCTTCGACAGGACTGAAGCTTTCTTT. Protein sequence: CASSFDRTEAFF. Complete variable domain (other parts from reference TRBV5-4 and TRBJ1-1): ETGVTQSPTHLIKTRGQQVTLRCSSQSGHNTVSWYQQALGQGPQFIFQYYREEENGRGNFPPRFSGLQFPNYSSELNVNALELDDSALYLCASSFDRTEAFFGQGTRLTVV.

V and J are TRBV27 and TRBJ2-2; 9 bases line up with TRBD1. Unmatched junction bases numbered 8, after V lost 0 bases and J lost 6 bases. This CDR3 spans 17 amino acids. Germline CDR1 reads MNHEY; CDR2 reads SMNVEV (reference sequence). The CDR3 here is CASSLSRGTGKAGELFF. CDR3 in DNA: TGTGCCAGCAGTTTATCTCGGGGGACAGGGAAGGCCGGGGAGCTGTTTTTT.

This clone has a handful of counts. V usage is TRBV6-4 and J usage is TRBJ2-7, with TRBD1 matching over 7 bases. The CDR3 loop spans 15 amino acids. Trimming cost V 6 bases and J 0 bases; bases outside gene matches: 8. Germline assignment: CDR1 MRHNA and CDR2 SNTAGT. The CDR3 DNA reads as TGTGCCAGCAGCACGGGACAGACCTACTCCTACGAGCAGTACTTC. The encoded protein is CASSTGQTYSYEQYF.

This clone qualifies as medium-sized. No DNA is shown, since the ends of the CDR3 on it are uncertain; the CDR3 is the one TCRdb lists. The V gene is TRBV6-5, the J gene TRBJ2-7; no DNA check was done on the table's D call, TRBD1. Germline CDR1 and CDR2: MNHEY and SVGAGI. Inclusive of both ends, the CDR3 amounts to 16 amino acids. The CDR3 here is CASSSSIRVRAYEQYF.

In the case of this clone: One junction end disagrees with the germline gene, perhaps due to a read error. The rearrangement uses TRBV7-9 and TRBJ1-1; a possible D gene is TRBD1 (5 bases). Germline V CDR1 and CDR2: SEHNR, FQNEAQ (reference sequence). The CDR3 has 13 residues. The CDR3 reads CATAGGVKTEAFF. CDR3 nucleotide sequence: TGTGCCACCGCTGGGGGGGTGAAGACTGAAGCTTTCTTT.